The 30 T cell receptor beta chains below all came from one sample that was sequenced in a study of control samples from healthy donors and cancer patients. Clones were read by immunoSEQ multiplex PCR, and TCRdb kept only the in-frame ones, dropping some. The sample has about 29,000 clones, about 85% seen once. Sequences were obtained from formalin-fixed, paraffin-embedded tissue. The source is a female donor with melanoma.

The chain employs TRBV19 and TRBJ2-7, with D possibly being TRBD1 or TRBD2 (6 bases each). Germline V gene sequence: CDR1 LNHDA, CDR2 SQIVND (reference sequence). Between the trimmed V and J ends, which lost 5 bases and 5 bases, there was a span of 19 bases. The CDR3 consists of 15 residues. Here the CDR3 reads CASSRLGGIQNEQYF. Written as DNA, the CDR3 is TGTGCCAGTAGTCGGTTAGGGGGGATTCAGAACGAGCAGTACTTC.

CDR3 coding DNA: TGTGCCAGCAGCAAGGGACAGGCGGACACCATATATTTT. Protein sequence: CASSKGQADTIYF. This rearrangement joins TRBV12-3 or TRBV12-4 to TRBJ1-3; TRBD1 aligns across 8 bases. This CDR3 comprises 13 residues. With 6 bases clipped from V and 8 bases from J, the junction kept 6 bases outside the gene matches.

V is TRBV5-1 and J is TRBJ1-3; D unresolved. The CDR3 covers 14 residues. V lost 1 base, J lost 2 bases, and 7 bases lay in between. Germline-derived CDR1 and CDR2 are SGHRS and YFSETQ. CDR3 region: CASSLMGTGNTIYF. CDR3 DNA: TGCGCCAGCAGCTTGATGGGCACTGGAAACACCATATATTTT.

This chain connects TRBV24-1 to TRBJ2-5; 9 bases line up with TRBD1. V dropped 12 bases and J dropped 1; count of bases not matched to a gene: 14. Germline V gene lookup returns CDR1 KGHDR and CDR2 SFDVKD. This CDR3 is 16 amino acids long. The CDR3, as DNA: TGTGCCCCCCGGACAGGGGAGCACCTCATCCAAGAGACCCAGTACTTC. It specifies CAPRTGEHLIQETQYF.

The chain is built from TRBV7-8 and TRBJ2-5; TRBD2 matches at 7 bases. With 7 bases clipped from V and 4 bases from J, the junction kept 6 bases outside the gene matches. The CDR3 loop spans 13 amino acids. Germline assignment: CDR1 SGHVS and CDR2 FQNEAQ. This CDR3 reads CASTLGGGETQYF. The CDR3 bases are TGTGCCAGCACCTTGGGGGGGGGAGAGACCCAGTACTTC.

This rearrangement joins TRBV7-9 to TRBJ2-3; TRBD1 agrees at 7 bases. CDR1 is SEHNR, CDR2 FQNEAQ, per germline (reference sequence). This CDR3 is 15 amino acids long. The trim removed 1 base at V and 4 bases at J, leaving 5 bases unmatched. The CDR3 sequence: CASSLEGGGPDTQYF. CDR3 nucleotide sequence: TGTGCCAGCAGCTTAGAAGGGGGCGGCCCAGATACGCAGTATTTT.

The chain couples TRBV2 to TRBJ2-3; a weak D match, TRBD1 (5 bases). V was cut by 4 bases and J by 2 bases, with 16 bases left in between. Germline V gives CDR1 SNHLY, CDR2 FYNNEI. CDR3 length equals 16 residues. CDR3 in DNA: TGTGCCAGCAGTGGTGACAGAGCCGTGGTCACAGATACGCAGTATTTT. It is translated as CASSGDRAVVTDTQYF.

J is TRBJ1-3 and V is TRBV6-5, with D possibly being TRBD1 (5 bases). V lost 10 bases and J 0 bases, leaving 13 bases between the germline ends. This CDR3 region has 14 residues. Germline CDR1 reads MNHEY; CDR2 reads SVGAGI. The DNA of the CDR3 is TGTGCCACTGCGGCGGGGACCTCTGGAAACACCATATATTTT. Translated: CATAAGTSGNTIYF.

The CDR3 sequence is CASSARLAPYNEQFF. The CDR3 nucleotides are TGTGCCAGCAGCGCCAGACTAGCACCCTACAATGAGCAGTTCTTC. The chain employs TRBV9 and TRBJ2-1, with 7 bases aligning to TRBD2. The CDR3 length is 15 residues. The ends lost 3 bases at V and 2 bases at J; junction bases unmatched: 5. Germline V gene lookup returns CDR1 SGDLS and CDR2 YYNGEE.

This clone was observed a single time. The chain's CDR3 is CASSSSYEQYF. Here the CDR3 DNA reads TGTGCCAGCTCATCCTCCTACGAGCAGTACTTC. The chain combines TRBV18 with TRBJ2-7; D not resolved. V was cut by 5 bases and J by 0 bases, with 2 bases left in between. The germline gives CDR1 KGHSH, CDR2 LQKENI. The CDR3 spans 11 residues.

The rearrangement links TRBV18 to TRBJ1-1, with no clear D. V was clipped by 4 bases and J by 4 bases, with 13 bases between them. Germline V CDR1 and CDR2: KGHSH, LQKENI. The CDR3 has 14 residues. CDR3 amino acids: CASSLHAQITEAFF. The CDR3, as DNA: TGTGCCAGCTCACTGCACGCTCAGATCACTGAAGCTTTCTTT.

Only one count was recorded for this clone. This chain links TRBV11-2 with TRBJ1-1; D is perhaps TRBD1 (6 bases). The germline V gene has CDR1 SGHAT and CDR2 FQNNGV. V dropped 3 bases and J dropped 5 bases, with 16 bases sitting between them. The CDR3 totals 15 residues. CDR3 sequence (DNA): TGTGCCAGCAGCTTCTGGACAGATCCGGGGACTGAAGCTTTCTTT. This codes for CASSFWTDPGTEAFF. Looking up the rest from reference TRBV11-2 and TRBJ1-1 gives the full variable domain: EAGVAQSPRYKIIEKRQSVAFWCNPISGHATLYWYQQILGQGPKLLIQFQNNGVVDDSQLPKDRFSAERLKGVDSTLKIQPAKLEDSAVYLCASSFWTDPGTEAFFGQGTRLTVV.

The genes are TRBV7-9 and TRBJ1-1; D is undetermined. The V and J ends lost 6 bases and 5 bases respectively, with 13 bases between them. This CDR3 is built from 13 residues. The germline V gene encodes CDR1 SEHNR and CDR2 FQNEAQ (reference sequence). The chain's CDR3 is CASSSSLGTEAFF. The CDR3 nucleotides read TGTGCCAGCAGTAGTAGTCTAGGTACTGAAGCTTTCTTT. The full variable domain, with the rest looked up from reference TRBV7-9 and TRBJ1-1, is DTGVSQNPRHKITKRGQNVTFRCDPISEHNRLYWYRQTLGQGPEFLTYFQNEAQLEKSRLLSDRFSAERPKGSFSTLEIQRTEQGDSAMYLCASSSSLGTEAFFGQGTRLTVV.

The gene calls are TRBV5-6 and TRBJ1-4, with 10 bases aligning to TRBD1. Germline-derived CDR1 and CDR2 are SGHDT and YYEEEE. The CDR3 is 14 residues long. V dropped 5 bases and J dropped 5; count of bases not matched to a gene: 3. In nucleotides, the CDR3 is TGTGCCAGCAGGAAGACAGGGGGCAATGAAAAACTGTTTTTT. Protein: CASRKTGGNEKLFF.

This clone was picked up one time. This chain connects TRBV3-1 (or the pseudogene TRBV3-2) to TRBJ2-1; D remains ambiguous. The V end was cut by 3 bases, the J end by 5 bases, with 11 bases between. The V gene's germline CDR1 is LGHDT and CDR2 YNNKEL (reference sequence). This CDR3 is built from 14 residues. This CDR3 is CASSQSVQNNEQFF. The CDR3 bases are TGTGCCAGCAGCCAGTCAGTGCAGAACAATGAGCAGTTCTTC.

The chain uses TRBV3-1 (or the pseudogene TRBV3-2) and TRBJ1-2; 7 positions match TRBD1. After removal of 5 bases from V and 3 bases from J, the junction contained 6 bases not matched to a gene. The germline gives CDR1 LGHDT, CDR2 YNNKEL (reference sequence). CDR3 size: 14 residues. In DNA form, the CDR3 reads TGTGCCAGCAGCTTGCCCGGGACAGACTATGGCTACACCTTC. Protein: CASSLPGTDYGYTF.

This rearrangement joins TRBV5-1 to TRBJ2-7; a possible D gene is TRBD2 (6 bases). CDR1 is SGHRS and CDR2 is YFSETQ in the germline V gene. Trimming left V 3 bases short and J 5 bases short, with 21 bases between. CDR3 length equals 16 residues. The CDR3 DNA follows: TGCGCCAGCAGCTCTCCTAGCAGCGCCTGGAGGGACGAGCAGTACTTC. Amino acids: CASSSPSSAWRDEQYF.

Only one count was recorded for this clone. An end of the junction does not agree with germline; a read error may underlie this. This chain uses TRBV18 with TRBJ2-7; 8 bases align to TRBD1. CDR1 KGHSH and CDR2 LQKENI come from the germline V gene. CDR3 length: 14 amino acids. The CDR3 protein is CTSSPDRGTYEQYF. CDR3 nucleotide sequence: TGTACCAGCTCCCCAGACAGGGGAACCTACGAGCAGTACTTC.

The J gene is TRBJ2-2, the V gene TRBV10-3; 9 nucleotides agree with TRBD2. The germline V gene encodes CDR1 ENHRY and CDR2 SYGVKD. Trimming at V came to 4 bases and at J to 5 bases, leaving 5 bases not matched to a gene. The CDR3 sequence is 15 residues long. This chain's CDR3 is CAISGALAGTGELFF. The CDR3 coding sequence is TGTGCCATCAGTGGGGCTCTAGCGGGGACCGGGGAGCTGTTTTTT.

The V call is TRBV5-1, the J call TRBJ2-1; 9 bases are shared with TRBD2. The CDR3 has 15 residues. Per the germline V gene, CDR1 is SGHRS and CDR2 is YFSETQ. The junction had 6 bases not matched to a gene; V was cut back by 0 bases and J by 8 bases. The CDR3 sequence is CASSLEAGGPYEQFF. CDR3 DNA sequence: TGCGCCAGCAGCTTGGAGGCGGGAGGGCCATATGAGCAGTTCTTC.

The CDR3 spells CASSNGGDTGELFF. In nucleotides, the CDR3 is TGTGCCAGCAGCAATGGGGGCGACACCGGGGAGCTGTTTTTT. J is TRBJ2-2 and V is TRBV21-1; the D call of TRBD1 is as the table states it, not checked on the DNA. TRBV21-1 is classified as a pseudogene. The length of the CDR3 is 14 residues.

V is TRBV4-1 and J is TRBJ1-2; the D is unclear. CDR1 is MGHRA and CDR2 is YSYEKL in the germline V gene. The germline V and J ends were trimmed by 4 bases and 2 bases, with 8 bases remaining between them. CDR3 length: 13 amino acids. This CDR3 is CASSPGGNYGYTF. The CDR3 coding sequence is TGCGCCAGCAGCCCCGGAGGGAACTATGGCTACACCTTC.

The rearrangement links TRBV5-4 to TRBJ2-7; D is possibly TRBD1 or TRBD2 (5 bases each). Germline values: CDR1 SGHNT, CDR2 YYREEE (reference sequence). The CDR3 is 15 residues long. V lost 3 bases and J lost 0, with 13 bases in between. CDR3 loop: CASSSGPGTSYEQYF. The CDR3 DNA is TGTGCCAGCAGCTCTGGACCAGGGACCTCCTACGAGCAGTACTTC.

This chain uses TRBV7-9 with TRBJ2-1; 13 bases are a match to TRBD2. Germline V CDR1 and CDR2: SEHNR, FQNEAQ (reference sequence). V shed 5 bases, J shed 10 bases, and the junction held 11 bases outside the gene matches. The CDR3 runs 16 residues. CDR3 coding DNA: TGTGCCAGCAGCCCCGGGACTAGCGGGATTAGCCGGGAGCAGTTCTTC. It is translated as CASSPGTSGISREQFF.

A note on this clone: This sample also contains other DNA sequences that code for the same CDR3. The chain links TRBV3-1 (or the pseudogene TRBV3-2) to TRBJ2-1; perhaps TRBD1 as D (5 bases). CDR3 size: 13 residues. Trimming pared 3 bases from V and 10 bases from J, leaving 13 bases between. CDR1 is LGHDT, CDR2 YNNKEL, per germline (reference sequence). DNA of the CDR3: TGTGCCAGCAGCCAGATTCAGGGCCGGGAGCAGTTCTTC. Translated, it gives CASSQIQGREQFF.

The V and J genes are TRBV5-6 and TRBJ2-2, with 8 bases aligning to TRBD2. The V segment lost 6 bases and the J segment 5 bases; nucleotides outside the gene matches: 15. The CDR3 consists of 17 residues. In germline, CDR1 is SGHDT, CDR2 YYEEEE. CDR3 coding DNA: TGTGCCAGCACGCTTCAACGGGAGGGGATGGAAACCGGGGAGCTGTTTTTT. Protein sequence: CASTLQREGMETGELFF.

The chain is built from TRBV6-1 and TRBJ2-1; maybe TRBD1 (6 bases). The CDR3 is 13 amino acids. V was cut by 2 bases and J by 9 bases, with 11 bases left in between. Germline lookup yields CDR1 MNHNS and CDR2 SASEGT. Here the CDR3 reads CASSETRGGEQFF. CDR3 DNA sequence: TGTGCCAGCAGTGAAACCCGAGGGGGTGAGCAGTTCTTC.

This clone has more than one count but fewer than ten. The gene calls are TRBV18 and TRBJ1-2, with 9 bases that match TRBD1. The trim removed 3 bases at V and 8 bases at J, leaving 4 bases unmatched. The CDR3 is made up of 13 amino acids. In germline, CDR1 is KGHSH, CDR2 LQKENI. In DNA, the CDR3 is TGTGCCAGCTCACCTGACAGGGGGTACGGCTACACCTTC. Residues: CASSPDRGYGYTF.

V and J are TRBV12-3 or TRBV12-4 and TRBJ2-1, with TRBD2 matching 10 bases. V lost 5 bases, J lost 9 bases, and 1 base stayed unmatched. This CDR3 region has 12 residues. The chain's CDR3 is CASSRLAGEQFF. As DNA, the CDR3 is TGTGCCAGCAGTAGACTAGCGGGTGAGCAGTTCTTC.

CDR3 sequence: CASSPYRGSSYNEQFF. The CDR3 bases are TGTGCCAGCAGCCCCTACCGCGGGAGCTCCTACAATGAGCAGTTCTTC. The chain couples TRBV3-1 (or the pseudogene TRBV3-2) to TRBJ2-1, with TRBD2 matching over 7 bases. The CDR3 is made up of 16 amino acids. Germline V lookup: CDR1 LGHDT, CDR2 YNNKEL (reference sequence). J gave up 0 bases and V 4 bases, and 6 bases lay outside the gene matches.